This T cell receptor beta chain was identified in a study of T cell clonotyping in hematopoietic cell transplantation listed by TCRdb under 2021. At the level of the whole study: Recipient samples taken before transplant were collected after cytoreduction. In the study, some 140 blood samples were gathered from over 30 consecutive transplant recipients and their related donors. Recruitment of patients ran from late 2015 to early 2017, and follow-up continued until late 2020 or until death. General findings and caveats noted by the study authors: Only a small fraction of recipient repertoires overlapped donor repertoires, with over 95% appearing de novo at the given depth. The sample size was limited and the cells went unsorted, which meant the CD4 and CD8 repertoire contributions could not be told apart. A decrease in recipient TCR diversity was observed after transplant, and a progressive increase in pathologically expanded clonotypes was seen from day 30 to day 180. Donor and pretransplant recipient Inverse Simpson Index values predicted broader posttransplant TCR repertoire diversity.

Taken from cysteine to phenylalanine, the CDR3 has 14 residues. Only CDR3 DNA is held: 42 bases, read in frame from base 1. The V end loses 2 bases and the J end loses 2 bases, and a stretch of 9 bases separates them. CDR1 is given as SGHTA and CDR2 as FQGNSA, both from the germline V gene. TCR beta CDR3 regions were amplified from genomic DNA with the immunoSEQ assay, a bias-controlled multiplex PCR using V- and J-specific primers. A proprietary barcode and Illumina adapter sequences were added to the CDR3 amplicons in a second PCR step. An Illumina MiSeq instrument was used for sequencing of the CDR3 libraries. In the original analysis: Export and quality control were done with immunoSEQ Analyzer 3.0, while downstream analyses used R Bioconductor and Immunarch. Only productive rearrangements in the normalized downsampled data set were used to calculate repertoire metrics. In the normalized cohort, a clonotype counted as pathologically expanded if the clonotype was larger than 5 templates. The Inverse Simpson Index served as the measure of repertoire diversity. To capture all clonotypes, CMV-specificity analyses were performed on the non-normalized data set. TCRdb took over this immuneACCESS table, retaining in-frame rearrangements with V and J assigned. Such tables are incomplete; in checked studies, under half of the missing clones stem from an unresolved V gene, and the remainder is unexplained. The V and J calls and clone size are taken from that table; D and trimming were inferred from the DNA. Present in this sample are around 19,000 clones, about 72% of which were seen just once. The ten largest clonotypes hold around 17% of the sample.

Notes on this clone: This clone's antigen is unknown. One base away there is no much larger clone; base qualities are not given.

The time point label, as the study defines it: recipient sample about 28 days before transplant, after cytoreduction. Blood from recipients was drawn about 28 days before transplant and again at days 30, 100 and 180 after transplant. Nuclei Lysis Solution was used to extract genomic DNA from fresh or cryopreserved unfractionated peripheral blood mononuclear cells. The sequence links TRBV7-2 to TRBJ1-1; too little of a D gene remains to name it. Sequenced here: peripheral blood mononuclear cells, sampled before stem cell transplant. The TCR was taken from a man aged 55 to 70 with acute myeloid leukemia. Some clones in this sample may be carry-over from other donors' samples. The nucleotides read TGTGCCAGCAGCTTATTGATGCTAAACACTGAAGCTTTCTTT. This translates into CASSLLMLNTEAFF.